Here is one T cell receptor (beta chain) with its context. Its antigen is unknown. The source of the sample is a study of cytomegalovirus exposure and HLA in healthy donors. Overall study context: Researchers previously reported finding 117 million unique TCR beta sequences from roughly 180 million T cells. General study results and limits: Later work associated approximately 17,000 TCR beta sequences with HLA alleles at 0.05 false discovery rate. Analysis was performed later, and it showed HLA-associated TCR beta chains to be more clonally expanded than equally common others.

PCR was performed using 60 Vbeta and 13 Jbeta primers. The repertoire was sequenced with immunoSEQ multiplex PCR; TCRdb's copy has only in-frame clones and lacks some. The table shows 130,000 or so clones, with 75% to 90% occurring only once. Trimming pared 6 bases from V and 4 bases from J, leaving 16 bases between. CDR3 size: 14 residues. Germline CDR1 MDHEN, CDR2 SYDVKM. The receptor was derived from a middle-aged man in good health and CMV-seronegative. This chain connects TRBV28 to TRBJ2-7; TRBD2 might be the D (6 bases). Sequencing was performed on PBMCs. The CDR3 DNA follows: TGTGCCAGCAGACCCGGGACTTACGGGTACGAGCAGTACTTC. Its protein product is CASRPGTYGYEQYF. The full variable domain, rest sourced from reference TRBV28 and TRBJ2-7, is DVKVTQSSRYLVKRTGEKVFLECVQDMDHENMFWYRQDPGLGLRLIYFSYDVKMKEKGDIPEGYSVSREKKERFSLILESASTNQTSMYLCASRPGTYGYEQYFGPGTRLTVT.